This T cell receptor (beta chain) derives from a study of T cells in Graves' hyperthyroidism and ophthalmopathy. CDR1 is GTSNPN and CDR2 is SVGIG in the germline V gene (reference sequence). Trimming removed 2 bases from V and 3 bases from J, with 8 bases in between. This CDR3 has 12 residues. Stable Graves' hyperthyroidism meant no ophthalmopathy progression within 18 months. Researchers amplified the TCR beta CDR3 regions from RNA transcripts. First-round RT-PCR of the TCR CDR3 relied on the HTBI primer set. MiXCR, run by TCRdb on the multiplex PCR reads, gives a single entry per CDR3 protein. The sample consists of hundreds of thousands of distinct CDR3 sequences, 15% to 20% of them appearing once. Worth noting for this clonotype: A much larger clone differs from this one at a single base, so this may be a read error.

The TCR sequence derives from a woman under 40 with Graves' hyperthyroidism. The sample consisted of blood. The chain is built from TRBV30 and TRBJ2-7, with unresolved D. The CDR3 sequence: CAWSIVGYEQYF. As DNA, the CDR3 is TGTGCCTGGAGTATTGTAGGCTACGAGCAGTACTTC. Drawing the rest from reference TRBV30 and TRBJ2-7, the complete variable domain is SQTIHQWPATLVQPVGSPLSLECTVEGTSNPNLYWYRQAAGRGLQLLFYSVGIGQISSEVPQNLSASRPQDRQFILSSKKLLLSDSGFYLCAWSIVGYEQYFGPGTRLTVT.